Following are 26 T cell receptor beta chains from one sample sequenced in a study of cytomegalovirus exposure and HLA in healthy donors (TCRdb year 2017). The method behind the library was the immunoSEQ multiplex PCR assay. The multiplex PCR relied on a mix of 60 forward primers for TCR Vbeta segments and 13 reverse primers for TCR Jbeta segments. Drawn from immuneACCESS, this table holds only the in-frame rearrangements with V and J called that TCRdb kept. Clones are partly lost; checked studies trace under half to an unresolved V gene and leave the rest unexplained. This sample gives about 110,000 clones in total; approximately 80% of them show up just once. The top ten hold roughly 6.2% of the sample. The sequenced material came from PBMCs. Receptors originate from a man between 25 and 39 years old in good health and CMV-seropositive.

This clone has just a few counts. V is TRBV27 and J is TRBJ2-7; tentative D call: TRBD1 (6 bases). CDR1 is MNHEY, CDR2 SMNVEV, per germline (reference sequence). Trimming stripped 3 bases from V and 7 bases from J, with 10 bases between. This CDR3 is 12 amino acids long. CDR3 coding DNA: TGTGCCAGCAGTTTCACAGGGAGAGAGCAGTACTTC. As protein: CASSFTGREQYF.

The chain carries TRBV9 and TRBJ1-1; D gene unclear. V gave up 2 bases and J gave up 0 bases, with 17 bases separating them. This CDR3 has 17 amino acids. Germline V lookup: CDR1 SGDLS, CDR2 YYNGEE. In DNA form, the CDR3 reads TGTGCCAGCAGCGTCAGTTCCGGGAATGGTTTGAACACTGAAGCTTTCTTT. This encodes CASSVSSGNGLNTEAFF.

The chain has TRBV20-1 and TRBJ2-7; D not resolved. CDR1 is DFQATT and CDR2 is SNEGSKA in the germline V gene (reference sequence). The V end lost 5 bases, the J end lost 4 bases, and 6 bases lay between the germline ends. The CDR3 has 10 residues. CDR3 in amino acids: CSAVEYEQYF. CDR3 coding DNA: TGCAGTGCTGTGGAGTACGAGCAGTACTTC.

This chain uses TRBV30 with TRBJ1-1; the D gene is possibly TRBD1 (5 bases). The CDR3 runs 14 residues. The germline CDR1 and CDR2 sequences are GTSNPN and SVGIG (reference sequence). Trimming took 8 bases from V and 3 from J, leaving 19 bases between them. As DNA, the CDR3 is TGTGCCGGCGGCGCAGGGCGCTCGGACACTGAAGCTTTCTTT. Translated: CAGGAGRSDTEAFF.

V gene TRBV6-1 combines with J gene TRBJ1-6, with D possibly being TRBD1 (6 bases). Germline CDR1 and CDR2: MNHNS and SASEGT. This CDR3 region has 16 residues. V lost 6 bases to trimming and J lost 6 bases, with 18 bases between them. The CDR3 bases are TGTGCCAGCAGCGAACCTCGGGGGGGCGTTAATTCACCCCTCCACTTT. Translated, it gives CASSEPRGGVNSPLHF.

The J gene is TRBJ2-5, the V gene TRBV6-1; the D gene is possibly TRBD1 (5 bases). The CDR3 is made up of 14 amino acids. CDR1 and CDR2 (germline): MNHNS, SASEGT. Trimming took 10 bases from V and 1 from J, leaving 16 bases between them. CDR3 DNA: TGTGCCACCCAAGAACAGGTCCTCCAAGAGACCCAGTACTTC. Residues: CATQEQVLQETQYF.

This chain links TRBV2 with TRBJ2-3; D might be TRBD2 (5 bases). The CDR3 is made up of 15 amino acids. Looked up from germline, CDR1 is SNHLY and CDR2 is FYNNEI. The germline V and J ends were trimmed by 4 bases and 0 bases, with 11 bases remaining between them. The CDR3: CASSARRDSTDTQYF. For the CDR3, the DNA is TGTGCCAGCAGTGCCCGCCGGGATAGCACAGATACGCAGTATTTT.

The chain recombines TRBV25-1 with TRBJ2-7, with a weak D call TRBD2 (5 bases). CDR3 length: 14 residues. Germline CDR1 is MGHDK and CDR2 is SYGVNS. The V gene lost 2 bases and the J gene lost 5 bases, with 13 bases spanning the gap. This chain's CDR3 is CASSEGGGGNEQYF. CDR3 nucleotides: TGTGCCAGCAGTGAAGGAGGCGGAGGAAACGAGCAGTACTTC.

The V call is TRBV19, the J call TRBJ1-3; D uncertain. Deletions cut 10 bases from V and 1 base from J, with 14 bases between. The CDR3 is made up of 14 amino acids. Germline loops: CDR1 LNHDA, CDR2 SQIVND (reference sequence). This CDR3 is CATSAPGSGNTIYF. For the CDR3, the DNA is TGTGCCACCTCGGCTCCGGGGTCTGGAAACACCATATATTTT.

The chain couples TRBV5-1 to TRBJ2-5, with 7 nucleotides matching TRBD1. Looked up from germline, CDR1 is SGHRS and CDR2 is YFSETQ. This CDR3 has 14 residues. Trimming removed 4 bases from V and 3 bases from J; junction bases left unmatched: 6. The CDR3 DNA follows: TGCGCCAGCAGCCCCGGGACAGCCGAAGAGACCCAGTACTTC. Its translation: CASSPGTAEETQYF. Variable domain in full (rest from reference TRBV5-1 and TRBJ2-5): KAGVTQTPRYLIKTRGQQVTLSCSPISGHRSVSWYQQTPGQGLQFLFEYFSETQRNKGNFPGRFSGRQFSNSRSEMNVSTLELGDSALYLCASSPGTAEETQYFGPGTRLLVL.

This chain joins TRBV19 and TRBJ2-3, with TRBD1 as a possible D gene (5 bases). Trimming left V 5 bases short and J 0 bases short, with 9 bases between. Germline V CDR1 and CDR2: LNHDA, SQIVND (reference sequence). This CDR3 is built from 14 residues. Here the CDR3 reads CASSGRVSTDTQYF. In nucleotides, the CDR3 is TGTGCCAGTAGTGGCAGGGTTAGCACAGATACGCAGTATTTT.

This chain connects TRBV28 to TRBJ2-1, with 9 bases lining up with TRBD2. Germline-derived CDR1 and CDR2 are MDHEN and SYDVKM. The CDR3 totals 16 residues. The ends lost 6 bases at V and 8 bases at J; junction bases unmatched: 14. Written as DNA, the CDR3 is TGTGCCAGCAGCCGACCCCCGGCGGGGGGGCCGTATGAGCAGTTCTTC. Protein: CASSRPPAGGPYEQFF. Filled out from reference TRBV28 and TRBJ2-1, the complete variable domain reads DVKVTQSSRYLVKRTGEKVFLECVQDMDHENMFWYRQDPGLGLRLIYFSYDVKMKEKGDIPEGYSVSREKKERFSLILESASTNQTSMYLCASSRPPAGGPYEQFFGPGTRLTVL.

CDR3: CASNPVGGGNQPQHF. CDR3 DNA: TGTGCCAGCAACCCCGTGGGGGGGGGCAATCAGCCCCAGCATTTT. This rearrangement joins TRBV7-2 to TRBJ1-5; possibly TRBD1 for D (5 bases). The CDR3 spans 15 residues. V was clipped by 7 bases and J by 2 bases, with 15 bases between them. In germline, CDR1 is SGHTA, CDR2 FQGNSA.

This chain joins TRBV6-1 and TRBJ2-5; a possible D gene is TRBD2 (5 bases). From germline, CDR1 is MNHNS and CDR2 SASEGT. There are 15 residues in the CDR3. V lost 1 base and J lost 2, with 11 bases in between. For the CDR3, the DNA is TGTGCCAGCAGTGAAGGGGGAGCGTGGCAAGAGACCCAGTACTTC. It specifies CASSEGGAWQETQYF.

V gene TRBV5-1 combines with J gene TRBJ2-7, with 9 bases matching TRBD1. Germline V CDR1 and CDR2: SGHRS, YFSETQ. Trimming cost V 4 bases and J 3 bases; bases outside gene matches: 2. The CDR3 has 13 residues. The CDR3 DNA reads as TGCGCCAGCAGCGCGGGACAGGGCTACGAGCAGTACTTC. Translated, it gives CASSAGQGYEQYF. Full variable domain (missing parts from reference TRBV5-1 and TRBJ2-7): KAGVTQTPRYLIKTRGQQVTLSCSPISGHRSVSWYQQTPGQGLQFLFEYFSETQRNKGNFPGRFSGRQFSNSRSEMNVSTLELGDSALYLCASSAGQGYEQYFGPGTRLTVT.

This chain uses TRBV5-4 with TRBJ2-5, with 7 bases aligning to TRBD1. The end of the DNA is better explained by TRBJ2-7, so the J call may be wrong. The germline CDR1 and CDR2 sequences are SGHNT and YYREEE (reference sequence). There are 13 residues in the CDR3. The CDR3 is CASSFDRANEQYF. In DNA form, the CDR3 reads TGTGCCAGCAGTTTTGACAGGGCCAACGAGCAGTACTTC.

A single count supports this clone. The V gene is TRBV6-5, the J gene TRBJ2-1; TRBD2 agrees at 8 bases. The CDR3 consists of 15 residues. Germline V gives CDR1 MNHEY, CDR2 SVGAGI. V lost 0 bases to trimming and J lost 6 bases; unmatched junction nucleotides: 4. The CDR3 spells CASSYSRGGLNEQFF. The CDR3 DNA sequence: TGTGCCAGCAGTTACTCCCGGGGGGGCCTCAATGAGCAGTTCTTC.

The chain has TRBV2 and TRBJ2-5; TRBD2 matches at 10 bases. Germline V gene data show CDR1 as SNHLY and CDR2 as FYNNEI. CDR3 length equals 14 residues. With 7 bases clipped from V and 2 bases from J, the junction kept 4 bases outside the gene matches. The CDR3 DNA reads as TGTGCCAGCAATAGCGGGGGGCTGCAAGAGACCCAGTACTTC. As protein: CASNSGGLQETQYF.

CDR3 region: CASSLGQGARTEAFF. The DNA for the CDR3 is TGTGCCAGCAGTTTGGGACAGGGGGCAAGAACTGAAGCTTTCTTT. J is TRBJ1-1 and V is TRBV2, with TRBD1 matching 12 bases. CDR1 SNHLY and CDR2 FYNNEI come from the germline V gene. V lost 5 bases, J lost 5 bases, and 6 bases stayed unmatched. This CDR3 region has 15 residues.

The chain combines TRBV7-3 with TRBJ1-4, with D unresolved. V gave up 3 bases and J gave up 8 bases, with 10 bases separating them. The germline gives CDR1 SGHTA, CDR2 FQGTGA. The CDR3 loop spans 13 amino acids. The CDR3, as DNA: TGTGCCAGCAGCTTCGGGGAGCGGGAAAAACTGTTTTTT. It encodes CASSFGEREKLFF.

V and J are TRBV4-3 and TRBJ2-1, with D possibly TRBD1 on 5 matching bases. Looked up from germline, CDR1 is LGHNA and CDR2 is YSLEER. Trimming removed 0 bases from V and 0 bases from J, with 9 bases in between. CDR3 length: 16 amino acids. The CDR3 DNA reads TGCGCCAGCAGCCAAGAAGGGGTTTACTCCTACAATGAGCAGTTCTTC. Protein sequence: CASSQEGVYSYNEQFF.

Concerning this clone: The sample contains more than one DNA sequence encoding this CDR3. V and J are TRBV5-6 and TRBJ2-7; maybe TRBD1 (5 bases). V lost 0 bases, J lost 2 bases, and 9 bases lay in between. Germline assignment: CDR1 SGHDT and CDR2 YYEEEE. The CDR3 sequence is 14 residues long. The CDR3 loop reads CASSLGTGAYEQYF. The CDR3 coding sequence is TGTGCCAGCAGCTTGGGCACAGGAGCCTACGAGCAGTACTTC.

J is TRBJ2-5 and V is TRBV7-9; no clear D. Germline V gives CDR1 SEHNR, CDR2 FQNEAQ (reference sequence). V lost 0 bases to trimming and J lost 3 bases, with 11 bases between them. The CDR3 sequence is 15 residues long. The chain's CDR3 is CASSLALGMEETQYF. CDR3 in DNA: TGTGCCAGCAGCTTAGCGCTGGGCATGGAAGAGACCCAGTACTTC. Variable domain in full (rest from reference TRBV7-9 and TRBJ2-5): DTGVSQNPRHKITKRGQNVTFRCDPISEHNRLYWYRQTLGQGPEFLTYFQNEAQLEKSRLLSDRFSAERPKGSFSTLEIQRTEQGDSAMYLCASSLALGMEETQYFGPGTRLLVL.

This clone is a singleton in its sample. The J gene is TRBJ2-3, the V gene TRBV5-6; 7 positions agree with TRBD1. Germline CDR1 is SGHDT and CDR2 is YYEEEE. The ends lost 6 bases at V and 3 bases at J; junction bases unmatched: 7. There are 14 residues in the CDR3. The CDR3 reads CASNLGQATDTQYF. The CDR3 region has the DNA TGTGCCAGCAACCTTGGACAGGCTACAGATACGCAGTATTTT. Full variable domain (remainder filled in from reference TRBV5-6 and TRBJ2-3): DAGVTQSPTHLIKTRGQQVTLRCSPKSGHDTVSWYQQALGQGPQFIFQYYEEEERQRGNFPDRFSGHQFPNYSSELNVNALLLGDSALYLCASNLGQATDTQYFGPGTRLTVL.

This clone was counted a single time. This CDR3 reads CASSPSADQAGEQFF. The CDR3 coding sequence is TGTGCCAGCAGCCCCTCCGCAGACCAAGCAGGTGAGCAGTTCTTC. The rearrangement links TRBV6-5 to TRBJ2-1; no firm D call. The germline V gene has CDR1 MNHEY and CDR2 SVGAGI. CDR3 length: 15 residues. The V end was cut by 6 bases, the J end by 9 bases, with 21 bases between.

The rearrangement uses TRBV15 and TRBJ1-1, with D maybe TRBD1 (6 bases). V was trimmed by 4 bases and J by 4 bases, leaving 7 bases between them. The CDR3 length is 12 residues. Germline V gene sequence: CDR1 LNHNV, CDR2 YYDKDF (reference sequence). The CDR3 loop is CATSNRATEAFF. The DNA for the CDR3 is TGTGCCACCAGCAACAGGGCCACTGAAGCTTTCTTT.